The 30 T cell receptor beta chains listed next were all sequenced from one sample in a study of spatial heterogeneity in lung cancer. Time point specified: blood at routine non-recurrence follow-up after resection. TCRdb re-called the 5' RACE reads with MiXCR, one entry per CDR3 protein. Here the sample spans roughly 72,000 distinct CDR3 sequences, 8% to 9% being singletons. The starting material was PBMCs, obtained at follow-up. These receptors came from a female donor with early-stage non-small cell lung cancer.

This clonotype was counted between two and nine times. The rearrangement uses TRBV5-1 and TRBJ1-1; D is unclear. The CDR3 consists of 13 residues. CDR1 is SGHRS, CDR2 YFSETQ, per germline. Trimming removed 3 bases at V and 5 bases at J, with 11 bases between. The CDR3 DNA follows: TGCGCCAGCAGCTCCGACCCGAGGACTGAAGCTTTCTTT. Residues: CASSSDPRTEAFF.

The sample holds many counts of this clonotype. The rearrangement uses TRBV7-6 and TRBJ2-1; TRBD2 matches 7 bases. The CDR3 spans 15 residues. Germline V gene sequence: CDR1 SGHVS, CDR2 FNYEAQ. The J segment lost 7 bases and the V segment lost 3 bases, leaving 9 bases of the junction unmatched. For the CDR3, the DNA is TGTGCCAGCAGCTTGATCCCGACTAGCACGAATGAGCAGTTCTTC. Encoded protein: CASSLIPTSTNEQFF.

V is TRBV7-8 and J is TRBJ2-5; 8 nucleotides line up with TRBD1. Losses at the gene ends were 1 base for V and 7 bases for J; bases not matched to a gene: 5. CDR3 length equals 14 residues. CDR1 and CDR2 (germline): SGHVS, FQNEAQ. CDR3 loop: CASSLGQGKVTQYF. The CDR3, as DNA: TGTGCCAGCAGCTTAGGACAGGGGAAAGTGACCCAGTACTTC.

This clonotype was counted a few times. The rearrangement links TRBV24-1 to TRBJ2-6; D remains unclear. Germline V gene lookup returns CDR1 KGHDR and CDR2 SFDVKD. The V end was cut by 3 bases, the J end by 0 bases, with 8 bases between. The CDR3 runs to 16 residues. This CDR3 is CATSDRTGSGANVLTF. The CDR3 nucleotides are TGTGCCACCAGTGATAGGACCGGCTCTGGGGCCAACGTCCTGACTTTC.

This clonotype appeared many times. The chain links TRBV3-1 to TRBJ2-1, with 8 bases fitting TRBD2. V lost 4 bases to trimming and J lost 0 bases; unmatched junction nucleotides: 5. The CDR3 has 16 amino acids. Per germline, CDR1 LGHDT and CDR2 YNNKEL (reference sequence). The CDR3 DNA reads as TGTGCCAGCAGCCCAGAAGCGGGAGTCTCCTACAATGAGCAGTTCTTC. The encoded protein is CASSPEAGVSYNEQFF.

Concerning this clonotype itself: A much larger clone lies one base from this, so it may be a read error. The gene calls are TRBV28 and TRBJ1-4; D uncertain. The CDR3 consists of 15 residues. Deletions cut 4 bases from V and 6 bases from J, with 15 bases between. Germline-derived CDR1 and CDR2 are MDHEN and SYDVKM. The CDR3 nucleotides read TGTGCCAGCAGTTATCGGACGCGGCAAGATGAAAAACTGTTTTTT. Amino acids: CASSYRTRQDEKLFF. Using reference TRBV28 and TRBJ1-4 for the parts outside the CDR3, the full variable domain is DVKVTQSSRYLVKRTGEKVFLECVQDMDHENMFWYRQDPGLGLRLIYFSYDVKMKEKGDIPEGYSVSREKKERFSLILESASTNQTSMYLCASSYRTRQDEKLFFGSGTQLSVL.

The V gene is TRBV7-9, the J gene TRBJ2-7, with 7 nucleotides matching TRBD2. This CDR3 is 14 amino acids long. With V trimmed by 2 bases and J by 4 bases, 5 bases remained unmatched. Germline assignment: CDR1 SEHNR and CDR2 FQNEAQ (reference sequence). The CDR3 is CASSLSGEEYEQYF. For the CDR3, the DNA is TGTGCCAGCAGCTTAAGCGGGGAGGAATACGAGCAGTACTTC. The complete variable domain, with remaining parts taken from reference TRBV7-9 and TRBJ2-7, reads DTGVSQNPRHKITKRGQNVTFRCDPISEHNRLYWYRQTLGQGPEFLTYFQNEAQLEKSRLLSDRFSAERPKGSFSTLEIQRTEQGDSAMYLCASSLSGEEYEQYFGPGTRLTVT.

This clonotype was counted at least ten times. This chain connects TRBV6-2 or TRBV6-3 to TRBJ2-7; D is ambiguous. Trimming shortened V by 8 bases and J by 4 bases, and 9 bases separated the two germline ends. The germline V gene encodes CDR1 MNHEY and CDR2 SVGEGT. The CDR3 sequence is 11 residues long. The CDR3: CASGEQYEQYF. Here the CDR3 DNA reads TGTGCCAGCGGGGAACAGTACGAGCAGTACTTC.

This clonotype was seen at least ten times. J is TRBJ2-1 and V is TRBV10-2, with D maybe TRBD2 (5 bases). This CDR3 has 15 residues. The V end was cut by 4 bases, the J end by 8 bases, with 18 bases between. Germline CDR1 and CDR2: WSHSY and SAAADI. The CDR3 loop reads CASSAYGKVNDEQFF. The CDR3 DNA reads as TGCGCCAGCAGTGCGTACGGGAAGGTAAATGATGAGCAGTTCTTC.

In its sample, this clonotype was seen a few times. The chain links TRBV5-1 to TRBJ2-3, with D unclear. Trimming cost V 2 bases and J 2 bases, with 9 bases left between them. The CDR3 extends over 14 amino acids. Germline assignment: CDR1 SGHRS and CDR2 YFSETQ. The CDR3, as DNA: TGCGCCAGCAGCTTAAGCAAAACCACAGATACGCAGTATTTT. It translates to CASSLSKTTDTQYF.

This clonotype was detected many times. The CDR3 reads CASSRTGDQETQYF. CDR3 coding DNA: TGTGCCAGCAGCCGGACAGGGGACCAAGAGACCCAGTACTTC. The genes are TRBV6-5 and TRBJ2-5; 9 nucleotides align to TRBD1. J gave up 0 bases and V 6 bases, and 2 bases lay outside the gene matches. Germline V gene sequence: CDR1 MNHEY, CDR2 SVGAGI. The length of the CDR3 is 14 residues.

This chain connects TRBV20-1 to TRBJ2-4; D remains unclear. CDR3 length: 16 residues. Germline CDR1 and CDR2: DFQATT and SNEGSKA (reference sequence). Between the trimmed V and J ends, which lost 3 bases and 0 bases, there was a span of 15 bases. CDR3 sequence reads: CSARTGDLIAKNIQYF. The CDR3, as DNA: TGCAGTGCTAGGACCGGCGATCTAATAGCCAAAAACATTCAGTACTTC.

This clonotype has more than one count but fewer than ten. The V and J genes are TRBV15 and TRBJ1-1; possibly TRBD1 for D (5 bases). The CDR3 consists of 18 residues. The V end lost 1 base, the J end lost 0 bases, and 18 bases lay between the germline ends. Germline V gene lookup returns CDR1 LNHNV and CDR2 YYDKDF (reference sequence). The CDR3 is CATSRAPWRGFMNTEAFF. Here the CDR3 DNA reads TGTGCCACCAGCAGAGCCCCCTGGAGGGGCTTCATGAACACTGAAGCTTTCTTT. Combining the CDR3 with reference TRBV15 and TRBJ1-1 gives the whole variable domain DAMVIQNPRYQVTQFGKPVTLSCSQTLNHNVMYWYQQKSSQAPKLLFHYYDKDFNNEADTPDNFQSRRPNTSFCFLDIRSPGLGDTAMYLCATSRAPWRGFMNTEAFFGQGTRLTVV.

This clonotype occurred a few times. The gene calls are TRBV28 and TRBJ2-3, with D perhaps assigned TRBD1 or TRBD2 (6 bases each). Germline V gives CDR1 MDHEN, CDR2 SYDVKM. The CDR3 spans 12 residues. For the CDR3, the DNA is TGTGCGTGGAGGGGGGAGACAGATACGCAGTATTTT. It yields the protein CAWRGETDTQYF.

This clonotype was observed at least ten times. The chain joins TRBV5-1 to TRBJ2-1; 7 bases fit TRBD2. Germline-derived CDR1 and CDR2 are SGHRS and YFSETQ. The CDR3 is 14 amino acids. The J segment lost 6 bases and the V segment lost 4 bases, leaving 7 bases of the junction unmatched. In nucleotides, the CDR3 is TGCGCCAGCAGCCGGGGAGCGGGACCCAATGAGCAGTTCTTC. The encoded protein is CASSRGAGPNEQFF. The full variable domain, its missing parts supplied by reference TRBV5-1 and TRBJ2-1, is KAGVTQTPRYLIKTRGQQVTLSCSPISGHRSVSWYQQTPGQGLQFLFEYFSETQRNKGNFPGRFSGRQFSNSRSEMNVSTLELGDSALYLCASSRGAGPNEQFFGPGTRLTVL.

The rearrangement joins TRBV12-3 or TRBV12-4 to TRBJ2-7, with 10 bases that match TRBD1. The CDR3 runs 14 residues. V was clipped by 6 bases and J by 4 bases; unmatched bases: 6. The chain's CDR3 is CASSPRDRGYEQYF. The CDR3 coding sequence is TGTGCCAGCAGCCCCCGGGACAGGGGATACGAGCAGTACTTC.

This clonotype was found many times. This rearrangement joins TRBV20-1 to TRBJ2-3; 14 bases match TRBD2. After removal of 3 bases from V and 0 bases from J, the junction contained 8 bases not matched to a gene. The CDR3 contains 18 residues. Germline assignment: CDR1 DFQATT and CDR2 SNEGSKA (reference sequence). The CDR3 is CSASGDGTSGSSTDTQYF. The CDR3 DNA reads TGCAGTGCTAGCGGAGACGGGACTAGCGGGAGCAGCACAGATACGCAGTATTTT.

This clonotype was seen at least ten times. CDR3 nucleotide sequence: TGTGCCAGCAGCCTTGTAACGGGAGAGTCCTACGAGCAGTACTTC. Its translation: CASSLVTGESYEQYF. The chain employs TRBV7-8 and TRBJ2-7; D is possibly TRBD2 (6 bases). CDR1 SGHVS and CDR2 FQNEAQ come from the germline V gene. Deletions cut 5 bases from V and 1 base from J, with 15 bases between. The CDR3 runs to 15 residues.

This clonotype was detected many times. This rearrangement joins TRBV6-6 to TRBJ2-4; maybe TRBD1 (6 bases). The CDR3 spans 15 residues. Trimming shortened V by 2 bases and J by 1 base, and 9 bases separated the two germline ends. CDR1 and CDR2 (germline): MNHNY, SVGAGI (reference sequence). The CDR3 loop is CASSYSQGAKNIQYF. The CDR3 bases are TGTGCCAGCAGTTACAGTCAGGGGGCCAAAAACATTCAGTACTTC.

This clonotype occurred many times. CDR3 sequence reads: CASRDNGDTQYF. CDR3 in DNA: TGCGCCAGCAGAGACAACGGAGATACGCAGTATTTT. The chain links TRBV10-1 to TRBJ2-3; D uncertain. Germline lookup yields CDR1 WNHNN and CDR2 SYGVQD (reference sequence). V lost 6 bases and J 5 bases, leaving 9 bases between the germline ends. This CDR3 contains 12 residues.

This clonotype was detected ten times or more. The genes are TRBV5-1 and TRBJ2-1; TRBD1 aligns across 10 bases. This CDR3 has 15 amino acids. CDR1 is SGHRS and CDR2 is YFSETQ in the germline V gene. Germline trimming cut 5 bases from V and 2 bases from J; bases unmatched to any gene: 4. CDR3 in amino acids: CASSRQGATYNEQFF. The CDR3 DNA sequence: TGCGCCAGCAGTCGACAGGGGGCAACCTACAATGAGCAGTTCTTC.

The table lists this clonotype with a few counts. The CDR3 spells CSLGRGNQPQHF. CDR3 in DNA: TGCAGTCTTGGCAGGGGGAATCAGCCCCAGCATTTT. The chain carries TRBV20-1 and TRBJ1-5; 7 positions agree with TRBD1. In germline, CDR1 is DFQATT, CDR2 SNEGSKA (reference sequence). The V segment lost 8 bases and the J segment 4 bases; nucleotides outside the gene matches: 5. The CDR3 loop spans 12 amino acids.

There are a few counts of this clonotype. The rearrangement uses TRBV5-4 and TRBJ1-4; D remains ambiguous. Germline V gene sequence: CDR1 SGHNT, CDR2 YYREEE (reference sequence). V lost 2 bases, J lost 8 bases, and 13 bases lay in between. This CDR3 has 14 amino acids. CDR3 nucleotides: TGTGCCAGCAGCTTCGAGCGGGGAGGGGAAAAACTGTTTTTT. Amino acid sequence: CASSFERGGEKLFF.

This clonotype was observed at least ten times. Its ends do not fully match the called genes, so a read error is possible. This sequence joins TRBV7-7 and TRBJ2-1; D unresolved. This CDR3 region has 16 residues. Looked up from germline, CDR1 is SSHAT and CDR2 is FNYEAQ (reference sequence). The CDR3 here is CASSLGLSEPHNEQFF. The DNA for the CDR3 is TGTGCTAGCAGCTTAGGGTTGTCCGAGCCCCACAATGAGCAGTTCTTC. Drawing the rest from reference TRBV7-7 and TRBJ2-1, the complete variable domain is GAGVSQSPRYKVTKRGQDVTLRCDPISSHATLYWYQQALGQGPEFLTYFNYEAQPDKSGLPSDRFSAERPEGSISTLTIQRTEQRDSAMYRCASSLGLSEPHNEQFFGPGTRLTVL.

This clonotype was seen repeatedly, ten times or more. This chain uses TRBV7-3 with TRBJ2-1; D uncertain. This CDR3 contains 12 residues. The germline V gene encodes CDR1 SGHTA and CDR2 FQGTGA. The V end lost 1 base, the J end lost 8 bases, and 6 bases lay between the germline ends. The CDR3 nucleotides are TGTGCCAGCAGCTTAAAAGGTGATGAGCAGTTCTTC. Translating it yields CASSLKGDEQFF.

This clonotype has at least ten counts. V gene TRBV29-1 combines with J gene TRBJ2-7, with TRBD2 matching over 8 bases. This CDR3 spans 14 amino acids. The junction had 10 bases not matched to a gene; V was cut back by 6 bases and J by 3 bases. The germline gives CDR1 SQVTM, CDR2 ANQGSEA. CDR3 loop: CSVGRGSGNYEQYF. For the CDR3, the DNA is TGCAGCGTCGGAAGGGGTAGCGGGAACTACGAGCAGTACTTC.

The chain recombines TRBV3-1 with TRBJ2-7; 7 nucleotides align to TRBD1. This CDR3 is 15 amino acids long. Germline V lookup: CDR1 LGHDT, CDR2 YNNKEL (reference sequence). V lost 1 base to trimming and J lost 2 bases; unmatched junction nucleotides: 5. CDR3 loop: CASSQGQGYTYEQYF. CDR3 in DNA: TGTGCCAGCAGCCAAGGACAGGGATACACCTACGAGCAGTACTTC.

This clonotype was seen ten or more times. The chain combines TRBV27 with TRBJ2-4; tentatively, D is TRBD2 (5 bases). This CDR3 is 15 amino acids long. CDR1 MNHEY and CDR2 SMNVEV come from the germline V gene (reference sequence). With 2 bases removed from V and 0 bases from J, the gap between germline ends came to 8 bases. CDR3 in DNA: TGTGCCAGCAGTTTAACCGAGGGAGCCAAAAACATTCAGTACTTC. Translated: CASSLTEGAKNIQYF.

This clonotype was counted a few times. The chain couples TRBV30 to TRBJ1-4; no definite D call. The V and J ends lost 0 bases and 8 bases respectively, with 10 bases between them. CDR3 length equals 13 residues. The germline gives CDR1 GTSNPN, CDR2 SVGIG (reference sequence). Here the CDR3 reads CAWSVGNQEKLFF. The DNA of the CDR3 is TGTGCCTGGAGTGTAGGGAATCAGGAAAAACTGTTTTTT.

This clonotype was seen many times. The chain joins TRBV20-1 to TRBJ1-5, with 9 bases lining up with TRBD1. Germline V CDR1 and CDR2: DFQATT, SNEGSKA (reference sequence). Unmatched junction bases numbered 7, after V lost 6 bases and J lost 7 bases. The CDR3 has 13 amino acids. The CDR3 protein is CSAPGQGRQPQHF. Here the CDR3 DNA reads TGCAGTGCACCTGGACAGGGGAGGCAGCCCCAGCATTTT.